This T cell receptor beta chain was sequenced for a study of blood T cell repertoires in COVID-19. Everyone who took part was 18 to 89 years old, and they came from about two dozen US areas. Trimming removed 6 bases from V and 2 bases from J; junction bases left unmatched: 4. The CDR3 covers 13 residues. Some clones are missing from TCRdb's copy, which holds only in-frame ones; the method was immunoSEQ multiplex PCR. The sample lists roughly 230,000 clones, around nine tenths seen once, with about 7% in the top ten. The genes are TRBV12-3 or TRBV12-4 and TRBJ2-7, with 7 nucleotides matching TRBD1. The sequenced sample consisted of PBMCs or T cells enriched from blood (not recorded which). This sequence originates from a man aged 25-45 years in a cohort exposed to, infected with or recovered from COVID-19 (not recorded which). CDR3 sequence: CASSPGQTYEQYF. In DNA form, the CDR3 reads TGTGCCAGCAGCCCGGGACAGACCTACGAGCAGTACTTC.